This T cell receptor (beta chain) stems from a study of blood T cell repertoires in COVID-19. Across the whole study: The United States, Italy and Spain supplied acute and convalescent COVID-19 samples. PBMCs, B-cell-depleted T cells, or T cells provided the cDNA or gDNA that made up the material.

Original data processing: Nucleated cell number was recorded as an estimate derived from reference gene primer amplification. The table came from immunoSEQ multiplex PCR; TCRdb's copy has only in-frame clones and leaves some out. V, J and clone size are those of that table, while D and trimming were read from the DNA. The table lists under 150,000 clones, 80% of them singletons. The sample comprised peripheral blood. The TCR comes from a woman in her fifties or sixties with acute or convalescent COVID-19.

The CDR3 sequence is CASSFSSRNTIYF. CDR3 nucleotides: TGTGCCAGCAGTTTTTCGTCCCGAAACACCATATATTTT. This sequence joins TRBV28 and TRBJ1-3; no reliable D call. Germline CDR1 reads MDHEN; CDR2 reads SYDVKM. Trimming pared 3 bases from V and 5 bases from J, leaving 8 bases between. The CDR3 length is 13 residues.